The 18 T cell receptor beta chains presented below share a single source sample, sequenced in a study of PD-1 blockade in classical Hodgkin lymphoma. Every single patient, without exception, relapsed after autologous stem cell transplantation, and brentuximab vedotin exposure varied. Thawed PBMCs underwent magnetic negative selection to yield purified CD4+ T cells. Measured with immunoSEQ multiplex PCR; TCRdb has only the in-frame clones, and not every one. Of 27,000 or so clones in the sample, about 83% were seen once. This specimen consisted of CD4+ T cells from blood, obtained at baseline. These receptors were collected from a human donor with classical Hodgkin lymphoma.

This clone was picked up a small number of times. The chain has TRBV4-3 and TRBJ1-3, with TRBD1 as a possible D gene (6 bases). Germline V gene lookup returns CDR1 LGHNA and CDR2 YSLEER. CDR3 length equals 16 residues. The germline V and J ends were trimmed by 5 bases and 2 bases, with 16 bases remaining between them. Written as DNA, the CDR3 is TGCGCCAGCAGCACCCACCGGACAGCGCCTGGAAACACCATATATTTT. It translates to CASSTHRTAPGNTIYF.

The CDR3 is CASSESTQETQYF. In DNA, the CDR3 is TGCGCCAGCAGTGAGTCCACTCAAGAGACCCAGTACTTC. The chain links TRBV10-1 to TRBJ2-5; D is ambiguous. Germline loops: CDR1 WNHNN, CDR2 SYGVQD (reference sequence). Between the trimmed V and J ends, which lost 0 bases and 2 bases, there was a span of 4 bases. The CDR3 is 13 residues long.

This rearrangement joins TRBV6-5 to TRBJ2-7; D may be TRBD1 (6 bases). CDR1 is MNHEY and CDR2 is SVGAGI in the germline V gene. This CDR3 comprises 12 residues. Trimming pared 8 bases from V and 5 bases from J, leaving 13 bases between. CDR3 loop: CASQQGSDEQYF. The CDR3 region has the DNA TGTGCCAGCCAACAGGGAAGCGACGAGCAGTACTTC.

The chain carries TRBV7-8 and TRBJ1-2, with a possible D match to TRBD1 (5 bases). CDR1 is SGHVS, CDR2 FQNEAQ, per germline. V was clipped by 0 bases and J by 5 bases, with 10 bases between them. The CDR3 is made up of 14 amino acids. The CDR3 loop reads CASSLAGLAYGYTF. The DNA of the CDR3 is TGTGCCAGCAGCTTAGCGGGACTGGCATATGGCTACACCTTC.

This rearrangement joins TRBV5-1 to TRBJ1-1; D unresolved. The V gene's germline CDR1 is SGHRS and CDR2 YFSETQ. Trimming shortened V by 4 bases and J by 1 base, and 11 bases separated the two germline ends. The CDR3 has 14 residues. CDR3 sequence: CASSAGLSNTEAFF. The CDR3 nucleotides are TGCGCCAGCAGCGCCGGACTTTCGAACACTGAAGCTTTCTTT.

The rearrangement joins TRBV11-1 to TRBJ1-6; 8 positions agree with TRBD1. Germline V gene sequence: CDR1 SGHAT, CDR2 FQDESV (reference sequence). The CDR3 loop spans 16 amino acids. The V and J ends lost 5 bases and 6 bases, in that order; junction bases with no gene match: 9. The CDR3 reads CASSADRGDGNSPLHF. The DNA of the CDR3 is TGTGCCAGCAGCGCCGACAGGGGCGATGGTAATTCACCCCTCCACTTT.

This clone was detected only once. The gene calls are TRBV27 and TRBJ1-3, with 8 bases aligning to TRBD1. The CDR3 loop spans 18 amino acids. Germline-derived CDR1 and CDR2 are MNHEY and SMNVEV (reference sequence). Trimming took 3 bases from V and 2 from J; bases not matched to a gene: 12. The CDR3 loop reads CASSLSPPTDRAGNTIYF. In nucleotides, the CDR3 is TGTGCCAGCAGTTTGAGCCCCCCGACGGACAGGGCTGGAAACACCATATATTTT.

The chain has TRBV14 and TRBJ1-2; D ambiguous. The CDR3 loop spans 14 amino acids. V lost 4 bases and J 1 base, leaving 10 bases between the germline ends. CDR1 and CDR2 from the germline V gene are SGHDN and FVKESK. CDR3 bases: TGTGCCAGCAGCCGAGGCTGGTATAACTATGGCTACACCTTC. Its protein is CASSRGWYNYGYTF.

The chain combines TRBV6-5 with TRBJ2-2; TRBD1 matches at 8 bases. The CDR3 runs 15 residues. CDR1 and CDR2 (germline): MNHEY, SVGAGI. Losses at the gene ends were 0 bases for V and 13 bases for J; bases not matched to a gene: 10. CDR3 sequence reads: CASSYSRQGASGLFF. The CDR3 bases are TGTGCCAGCAGTTACTCGAGGCAGGGGGCGAGTGGGCTGTTTTTT.

This clone appeared a few times. The chain uses TRBV6-5 and TRBJ2-7; D uncertain. V lost 9 bases and J lost 1, with 16 bases in between. The CDR3 is made up of 14 amino acids. Germline V gene lookup returns CDR1 MNHEY and CDR2 SVGAGI. This CDR3 reads CASRSQFPSYEQYF. In DNA, the CDR3 is TGTGCCAGTCGATCACAGTTTCCGTCCTACGAGCAGTACTTC.

The CDR3 nucleotides are TGTGCCAGCAGCTTAGCCAGCTCTGGGGCCAACGTCCTGACTTTC. Translating gives CASSLASSGANVLTF. This chain links TRBV7-2 with TRBJ2-6; D is unresolved. The CDR3 is 15 amino acids. From germline, CDR1 is SGHTA and CDR2 FQGNSA. V lost 0 bases and J 0 bases, leaving 3 bases between the germline ends.

The rearrangement links TRBV15 to TRBJ1-2; D uncertain. The V and J ends lost 0 bases and 2 bases respectively, with 10 bases between them. The germline CDR1 and CDR2 sequences are LNHNV and YYDKDF (reference sequence). CDR3 length: 15 amino acids. CDR3 DNA sequence: TGTGCCACCAGCAGAGATTTTTTGGGAAACTATGGCTACACCTTC. The encoded protein is CATSRDFLGNYGYTF. Supplemented by reference TRBV15 and TRBJ1-2, the full variable domain reads DAMVIQNPRYQVTQFGKPVTLSCSQTLNHNVMYWYQQKSSQAPKLLFHYYDKDFNNEADTPDNFQSRRPNTSFCFLDIRSPGLGDTAMYLCATSRDFLGNYGYTFGSGTRLTVV.

This clone was seen a few times. V usage is TRBV2 and J usage is TRBJ1-5, with TRBD1 matching over 9 bases. The CDR3 loop spans 14 amino acids. In germline, CDR1 is SNHLY, CDR2 FYNNEI. Trimming cost V 5 bases and J 6 bases; bases outside gene matches: 5. The CDR3 bases are TGTGCCAGCAGTAAACAGGGGGCTAGTCAGCCCCAGCATTTT. This codes for CASSKQGASQPQHF.

The gene calls are TRBV5-1 and TRBJ1-4; no definite D call. The CDR3 covers 16 residues. The V end was cut by 0 bases, the J end by 7 bases, with 16 bases between. Germline CDR1 SGHRS, CDR2 YFSETQ. CDR3: CASSLAEWTRGEKLFF. In DNA, the CDR3 is TGCGCCAGCAGCTTGGCCGAATGGACGCGGGGTGAAAAACTGTTTTTT.

This clone was counted only a few times. The gene calls are TRBV19 and TRBJ2-7; TRBD1 agrees at 7 bases. The trim removed 7 bases at V and 0 bases at J, leaving 9 bases unmatched. This CDR3 region has 15 residues. Germline loops: CDR1 LNHDA, CDR2 SQIVND (reference sequence). CDR3 sequence (DNA): TGTGCCAGTAAAAGGTCGGACAGGAGCTCCTACGAGCAGTACTTC. Encoded protein: CASKRSDRSSYEQYF.

This clone was counted once. This chain uses TRBV12-5 with TRBJ2-5, with 9 positions matching TRBD2. Germline CDR1 and CDR2: LGHNT and FRNRAP. CDR3 size: 15 residues. V gave up 3 bases and J gave up 2 bases; unmatched junction bases: 4. The CDR3 reads CASGFRSGGQETQYF. The CDR3 bases are TGTGCTAGTGGTTTTCGTAGCGGGGGACAAGAGACCCAGTACTTC.

V is TRBV21-1 and J is TRBJ2-7; the D segment call TRBD1 is taken from the table without a DNA check. TRBV21-1 is a recognized pseudogene. The CDR3 extends over 16 amino acids. The CDR3 region is CASSKGERPQGYEQYF. The CDR3 coding sequence is TGTGCCAGCAGCAAAGGCGAGAGACCCCAGGGCTACGAGCAGTACTTC.

The count of this clone is one. The gene calls are TRBV19 and TRBJ2-3; D is uncertain. Germline V gene data show CDR1 as LNHDA and CDR2 as SQIVND (reference sequence). Trimming removed 7 bases from V and 0 bases from J, with 11 bases in between. This CDR3 region has 14 residues. The CDR3 is CASTLGRSTDTQYF. The CDR3 coding sequence is TGTGCCAGTACCCTGGGCAGGAGCACAGATACGCAGTATTTT.